The 28 T cell receptor beta chains below all came from one sample that was sequenced in a study of T cell responses to AZD1222 COVID-19 vaccine. Assay: immunoSEQ multiplex PCR; the TCRdb copy retains only in-frame clones and omits some. The table has under 95,000 clones, approximately 89% seen once; the top ten hold around 2.2%. This specimen was peripheral blood, taken on day 0 of AZD1222 vaccination. All receptors come from an adult in good health.

The CDR3 here is CASSFQGRGNTEAFF. The CDR3 region has the DNA TGTGCCAGCAGCTTTCAGGGGAGAGGGAACACTGAAGCTTTCTTT. The chain has TRBV5-6 and TRBJ1-1; possible D gene TRBD1, 6 bases. Per germline, CDR1 SGHDT and CDR2 YYEEEE. The V end was cut by 2 bases, the J end by 1 base, with 12 bases between. CDR3 size: 15 residues.

The rearrangement links TRBV5-1 to TRBJ1-4, with 9 bases identical to TRBD1. The ends lost 7 bases at V and 4 bases at J; junction bases unmatched: 5. In germline, CDR1 is SGHRS, CDR2 YFSETQ. The CDR3 length is 14 residues. The CDR3 protein is CASGPTGGNEKLFF. The CDR3 region has the DNA TGCGCCAGCGGACCGACAGGGGGTAATGAAAAACTGTTTTTT.

The chain couples TRBV11-3 to TRBJ2-2; 9 bases agree with TRBD1. Trimming at V came to 1 base and at J to 6 bases, leaving 9 bases not matched to a gene. Per the germline V gene, CDR1 is SGHNT and CDR2 is YENEEA. This CDR3 comprises 17 residues. CDR3 sequence: CASSLGQGDIGSGELFF. The CDR3 DNA sequence: TGTGCCAGCAGCTTAGGACAGGGGGATATTGGTTCCGGGGAGCTGTTTTTT.

This chain links TRBV30 with TRBJ2-1, with D unclear. Germline V gene lookup returns CDR1 GTSNPN and CDR2 SVGIG (reference sequence). There are 13 residues in the CDR3. The V gene lost 0 bases and the J gene lost 1 base, with 4 bases spanning the gap. The chain's CDR3 is CAWSVGSYNEQFF. In DNA form, the CDR3 reads TGTGCCTGGAGTGTCGGATCCTACAATGAGCAGTTCTTC.

The gene calls are TRBV3-1 (or the pseudogene TRBV3-2) and TRBJ2-1; tentatively, D is TRBD1 (5 bases). Trimming shortened V by 4 bases and J by 8 bases, and 15 bases separated the two germline ends. Per germline, CDR1 LGHDT and CDR2 YNNKEL (reference sequence). CDR3 size: 14 residues. The CDR3 DNA reads TGTGCCAGCAGCCGGACACTACTCGTTCATGAGCAGTTCTTC. It yields the protein CASSRTLLVHEQFF.

V gene TRBV27 combines with J gene TRBJ2-1, with a tentative D call TRBD2 (5 bases). The CDR3 consists of 15 residues. V was shortened by 0 bases and J by 3 bases, with 9 bases between the two germline ends. CDR1 is MNHEY and CDR2 is SMNVEV in the germline V gene (reference sequence). The CDR3 DNA sequence: TGTGCCAGCAGTTTATCACCGGGAAACTACAATGAGCAGTTCTTC. It specifies CASSLSPGNYNEQFF.

V usage is TRBV10-2 and J usage is TRBJ1-2, with a possible D match to TRBD1 (5 bases). V lost 4 bases and J 6 bases, leaving 9 bases between the germline ends. The germline V gene encodes CDR1 WSHSY and CDR2 SAAADI. The CDR3 loop spans 12 amino acids. The CDR3 DNA reads TGCGCCAGCAGTGGGGCCAGGGATGGCTACACCTTC. Translating it yields CASSGARDGYTF.

Details on this clone: In the same sample, other DNA sequences code for this CDR3. The chain combines TRBV7-9 with TRBJ2-7; TRBD1 is a possible D gene (5 bases). Trimming left V 5 bases short and J 2 bases short, with 10 bases between. This CDR3 is built from 13 residues. CDR1 and CDR2 from the germline V gene are SEHNR and FQNEAQ (reference sequence). The CDR3 protein is CASSPRGPYEQYF. The CDR3 DNA reads TGTGCCAGCAGCCCTAGGGGTCCCTACGAGCAGTACTTC.

The chain carries TRBV30 and TRBJ1-4; the D gene is possibly TRBD1 (6 bases). Trimming shortened V by 0 bases and J by 0 bases, and 23 bases separated the two germline ends. The germline V gene has CDR1 GTSNPN and CDR2 SVGIG (reference sequence). The CDR3 extends over 20 amino acids. The CDR3 DNA follows: TGTGCCTGGAGTGTACTCCTGCAGGACAGCGGTCGTTCAACTAATGAAAAACTGTTTTTT. Translated: CAWSVLLQDSGRSTNEKLFF.

This clone was observed a single time. The chain uses TRBV6-4 and TRBJ2-2; 7 positions agree with TRBD2. This CDR3 is 16 amino acids long. Germline CDR1 MRHNA, CDR2 SNTAGT. Trimming at V came to 3 bases and at J to 4 bases, leaving 8 bases not matched to a gene. CDR3 DNA: TGTGCCAGCAGTGATCAGGCGGGAGTCACCACCGGGGAGCTGTTTTTT. Protein sequence: CASSDQAGVTTGELFF.

The chain links TRBV6-5 to TRBJ1-1, with 7 bases matching TRBD1. V gave up 6 bases and J gave up 4 bases; unmatched junction bases: 11. Germline CDR1 and CDR2: MNHEY and SVGAGI. The CDR3 runs 15 residues. The CDR3 DNA follows: TGTGCCAGCAGCTACGGGCACAGGGGAAGCACTGAAGCTTTCTTT. It specifies CASSYGHRGSTEAFF.

The chain recombines TRBV4-2 with TRBJ2-3, with D hard to call. Trimming took 1 base from V and 1 from J, leaving 9 bases between them. This CDR3 comprises 15 residues. Germline V CDR1 and CDR2: LGHNA, YNFKEQ. The CDR3 DNA reads TGTGCCAGCAGCCAAGCAGCGCCTGGCACAGATACGCAGTATTTT. Amino acid sequence: CASSQAAPGTDTQYF.

The rearrangement links TRBV5-6 to TRBJ1-4, with 11 bases lining up with TRBD1. V trimming: 4 bases; J trimming: 1 base; junction bases outside the gene matches: 6. CDR1 and CDR2 (germline): SGHDT, YYEEEE. The CDR3 runs 17 residues. Written as DNA, the CDR3 is TGTGCCAGCAGCGGGCGGACAGGGGGCAGAACTAATGAAAAACTGTTTTTT. This translates into CASSGRTGGRTNEKLFF.

The V and J genes are TRBV2 and TRBJ2-5, with D unresolved. Trimming pared 5 bases from V and 6 bases from J, leaving 19 bases between. Germline V CDR1 and CDR2: SNHLY, FYNNEI. The CDR3 is 15 amino acids. The CDR3, as DNA: TGTGCCAGCAGTTCCCAGCTGGATTTCCAGAAGACCCAGTACTTC. Protein sequence: CASSSQLDFQKTQYF.

This chain connects TRBV2 to TRBJ1-2; the D gene is possibly TRBD1 (6 bases). Trimming stripped 3 bases from V and 2 bases from J, with 10 bases between. The CDR3 totals 14 residues. The germline V gene has CDR1 SNHLY and CDR2 FYNNEI. The CDR3 DNA sequence: TGTGCCAGCAGTGATTTTACAGGGAACTATGGCTACACCTTC. Translated, it gives CASSDFTGNYGYTF.

The chain couples TRBV30 to TRBJ1-1; 8 bases fit TRBD1. V gave up 4 bases and J gave up 1 base; unmatched junction bases: 5. Germline CDR1 and CDR2: GTSNPN and SVGIG (reference sequence). CDR3 length: 14 residues. CDR3 nucleotides: TGTGCCTGGACTAGGACAGGGACGAACACTGAAGCTTTCTTT. Translated, it gives CAWTRTGTNTEAFF.

The gene calls are TRBV19 and TRBJ1-5; TRBD1 matches at 8 bases. Germline V gene lookup returns CDR1 LNHDA and CDR2 SQIVND (reference sequence). The CDR3 has 15 amino acids. J lost 6 bases, V lost 5 bases, and 9 bases had no gene match. The CDR3 DNA is TGTGCCAGTAGTTCTCAGGGGGCGCGACGTCAGCCCCAGCATTTT. The encoded protein is CASSSQGARRQPQHF.

The chain carries TRBV10-3 and TRBJ1-1; unclear D gene. There are 14 residues in the CDR3. Trimming took 0 bases from V and 6 from J, leaving 11 bases between them. CDR1 ENHRY and CDR2 SYGVKD come from the germline V gene. CDR3 nucleotide sequence: TGTGCCATCAGTGAGTCGAACCCGGTACCTGAAGCTTTCTTT. This gives the protein CAISESNPVPEAFF.

The chain combines TRBV9 with TRBJ1-2, with D maybe TRBD1 (6 bases). The germline V and J ends were trimmed by 1 base and 8 bases, with 18 bases remaining between them. CDR3 length: 15 amino acids. Germline V gives CDR1 SGDLS, CDR2 YYNGEE. CDR3 DNA: TGTGCCAGCAGCGTATCCCTTCCGGGGGGGGCCGGCTACACCTTC. Protein: CASSVSLPGGAGYTF.

This sequence joins TRBV6-4 and TRBJ1-6; 7 bases map to TRBD1. CDR1 and CDR2 from the germline V gene are MRHNA and SNTAGT. J lost 9 bases, V lost 9 bases, and 11 bases had no gene match. The CDR3 covers 14 residues. DNA of the CDR3: TGTGCCAGTCCTAAAAGGGACAGATTTTCACCCCTCCACTTT. Amino acids: CASPKRDRFSPLHF.

The V and J genes are TRBV5-4 and TRBJ1-3, with unresolved D. V lost 0 bases, J lost 2 bases, and 6 bases lay in between. This CDR3 is 14 amino acids long. In germline, CDR1 is SGHNT, CDR2 YYREEE (reference sequence). The CDR3 sequence: CASSLGVTGNTIYF. CDR3 bases: TGTGCCAGCAGCTTGGGAGTAACTGGAAACACCATATATTTT.

The genes are TRBV28 and TRBJ2-7, with 7 nucleotides matching TRBD1. From germline, CDR1 is MDHEN and CDR2 SYDVKM. This CDR3 spans 13 amino acids. Unmatched junction bases numbered 6, after V lost 6 bases and J lost 4 bases. The CDR3 spells CASRAGGLYEQYF. The CDR3, as DNA: TGTGCCAGCAGGGCAGGGGGTTTATACGAGCAGTACTTC.

This clone was seen only once. The CDR3 here is CSVGSHRVTEAFF. The CDR3 bases are TGCAGCGTTGGGTCCCACAGGGTCACTGAAGCTTTCTTT. J is TRBJ1-1 and V is TRBV29-1, with D possibly TRBD1 on 6 matching bases. The V gene lost 4 bases and the J gene lost 4 bases, with 13 bases spanning the gap. The CDR3 is 13 residues long. The germline CDR1 and CDR2 sequences are SQVTM and ANQGSEA.

The CDR3 nucleotides read TGTGCCAGCAGCCTATCGTTCGGGGGAAACACCATATATTTT. Its protein product is CASSLSFGGNTIYF. This sequence joins TRBV7-2 and TRBJ1-3; D ambiguous. This CDR3 is built from 14 residues. Germline loops: CDR1 SGHTA, CDR2 FQGNSA. The V gene lost 5 bases and the J gene lost 4 bases, with 12 bases spanning the gap. Drawing the rest from reference TRBV7-2 and TRBJ1-3, the complete variable domain is GAGVSQSPSNKVTEKGKDVELRCDPISGHTALYWYRQSLGQGLEFLIYFQGNSAPDKSGLPSDRFSAERTGGSVSTLTIQRTQQEDSAVYLCASSLSFGGNTIYFGEGSWLTVV.

The chain links TRBV7-2 to TRBJ2-2; D gene uncertain. V was pared by 5 bases and J by 6 bases, with 19 bases between. This CDR3 is 16 amino acids long. Germline lookup yields CDR1 SGHTA and CDR2 FQGNSA. CDR3 region: CASSLPSKRVSGELFF. For the CDR3, the DNA is TGTGCCAGCAGCCTGCCGTCGAAACGGGTATCCGGGGAGCTGTTTTTT.

This clone was observed a single time. The J gene is TRBJ1-1, the V gene TRBV3-1 (or the pseudogene TRBV3-2); a possible D gene is TRBD1 (5 bases). CDR3 size: 14 residues. V lost 5 bases, J lost 4 bases, and 14 bases lay in between. Germline lookup yields CDR1 LGHDT and CDR2 YNNKEL (reference sequence). The CDR3 protein is CASSYLRGSTEAFF. In DNA form, the CDR3 reads TGTGCCAGCAGCTACCTGAGGGGATCCACTGAAGCTTTCTTT.

This clone is a singleton in its sample. The chain recombines TRBV5-1 with TRBJ1-3; tentative D call: TRBD1 (5 bases). V was shortened by 3 bases and J by 2 bases, with 6 bases between the two germline ends. CDR1 and CDR2 (germline): SGHRS, YFSETQ. The CDR3 contains 13 residues. Written as DNA, the CDR3 is TGCGCCAGCAGCTCGACAGCTGGAAACACCATATATTTT. This encodes CASSSTAGNTIYF. The whole variable domain, filled in from reference TRBV5-1 and TRBJ1-3, reads KAGVTQTPRYLIKTRGQQVTLSCSPISGHRSVSWYQQTPGQGLQFLFEYFSETQRNKGNFPGRFSGRQFSNSRSEMNVSTLELGDSALYLCASSSTAGNTIYFGEGSWLTVV.

The V and J genes are TRBV5-6 and TRBJ2-7, with a weak D call TRBD1 (5 bases). The V gene's germline CDR1 is SGHDT and CDR2 YYEEEE. This CDR3 spans 14 amino acids. V dropped 2 bases and J dropped 3 bases, with 12 bases sitting between them. The CDR3 reads CASSFTLTVYEQYF. The DNA for the CDR3 is TGTGCCAGCAGCTTCACCTTGACAGTCTACGAGCAGTACTTC.